These T cell receptor beta chains were read from a single sample in a study of T cell repertoires in cytomegalovirus infection. Via MiXCR, TCRdb re-called the reads, giving one row per CDR3 protein. Among about 60,000 distinct CDR3 sequences listed, about a third were seen once. These receptors are not linked to any known antigen. Source material: PBMCs, sequenced either directly or after in vitro stimulation (not recorded which). All receptors derive from a human donor in good health (CMV status not recorded). Some clones in this sample may be carry-over from other donors' samples. Both conserved end residues are trimmed from each CDR3. A D gene is named only where the DNA matches it firmly.

J	V	D	CDR3
TRBJ2-3	TRBV7-2	TRBD2	ASSRSGGAFYTDTQY
TRBJ1-1	TRBV29-1	.	SARLGIKAF
TRBJ1-3	TRBV12-3/TRBV12-4	.	ASSLGRLSGNTIY
TRBJ2-3	TRBV12-3/TRBV12-4	TRBD2	ASSLGLAGGRNTQY
TRBJ1-3	TRBV7-9	TRBD1	ASSLDRGGNTIY
TRBJ2-5	TRBV5-1	.	ASSSDKHQWAQY
TRBJ2-1	TRBV29-1	TRBD2	STRLAGGPNEQF
TRBJ2-4	TRBV7-4	.	ASSPRGVAENIQY
TRBJ2-1	TRBV19	TRBD2	ASSIVPSGQGRNEQF
TRBJ1-1	TRBV7-6	TRBD1	ASSLVPPVRGQNTEAF
TRBJ1-5	TRBV12-3/TRBV12-4	.	ASTKNWAPNYQPQH
TRBJ2-3	TRBV7-2	.	ASSSGGGSSTDKQY
TRBJ1-1	TRBV7-2	.	ASKGTRGTEAF